This T cell receptor (beta chain) was sequenced in a study of blood T cell repertoires in COVID-19. On the study more broadly: Collection of acute and convalescent COVID-19 samples took place in the United States, Italy and Spain. Sources were T cells, B-cell-depleted T cells, or PBMCs; the material itself was cDNA or gDNA.

In the authors' methods: The assay estimated nucleated cells by amplifying reference gene primers. Profiled with immunoSEQ multiplex PCR; TCRdb holds only in-frame clones, not every one. V and J calls and clone size are given by that table; D and trimming were obtained from the DNA. The table includes 250,000 to 300,000 clones, around 90% detected once. With 4 bases removed from V and 4 bases from J, the gap between germline ends came to 13 bases. Germline-derived CDR1 and CDR2 are MNHEY and SVGAGI. The length of the CDR3 is 14 residues. J is TRBJ1-2 and V is TRBV6-5; D is unresolved. Sequenced: peripheral blood. This clonotype originated in a woman between 45 and 60 years old who had recovered from COVID-19. The CDR3 loop is CASSSPNVVYGYTF. CDR3 DNA sequence: TGTGCCAGCAGTTCCCCTAATGTAGTCTATGGCTACACCTTC.